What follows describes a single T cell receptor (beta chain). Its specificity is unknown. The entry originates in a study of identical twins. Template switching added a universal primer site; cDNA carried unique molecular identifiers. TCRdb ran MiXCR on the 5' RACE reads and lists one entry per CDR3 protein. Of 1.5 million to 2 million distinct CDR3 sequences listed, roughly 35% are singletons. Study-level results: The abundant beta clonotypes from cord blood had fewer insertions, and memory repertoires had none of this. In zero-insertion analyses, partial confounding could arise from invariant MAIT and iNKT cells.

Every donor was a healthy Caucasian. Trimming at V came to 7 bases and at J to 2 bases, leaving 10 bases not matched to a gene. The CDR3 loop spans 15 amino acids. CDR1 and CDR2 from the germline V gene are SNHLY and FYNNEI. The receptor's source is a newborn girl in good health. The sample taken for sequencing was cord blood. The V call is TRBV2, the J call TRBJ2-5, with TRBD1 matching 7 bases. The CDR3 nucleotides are TGTGCCAGCAAGGAACAGGGGACCCCGCAAGAGACCCAGTACTTC. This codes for CASKEQGTPQETQYF.